The entry below describes one T cell receptor beta chain. Its antigen is currently unknown. Noted treatment: approximately 11-day PBMC culture with coronavirus spike peptide pools or control peptides (ViraFEST assay). This sample is part of a study of vaccination and CD4 T cells after COVID-19. Study summary: With eight to ten mild cases and one severe, convalescent patients were SARS-CoV-2 positive by nasal swab PCR. Convalescent individuals numbered four females and six males, two being Hispanic.

Trimming at V came to 0 bases and at J to 0 bases, leaving 1 base not matched to a gene. Germline V CDR1 and CDR2: KGHSH, LQKENI. This CDR3 has 15 residues. The Oncomine TCR Beta short-read assay was what sequenced the DNA obtained from cultured CD4+ T cells. Cultured CD4+ T cells yielded the extracted genomic DNA. TCRdb independently ran MiXCR on the PCR reads; one entry per CDR3 protein. The sample yields about 25,000 distinct CDR3 sequences, 45% to 65% seen once. This receptor was taken from a human donor who had recovered from COVID-19. The chain combines TRBV18 with TRBJ1-1, with 7 bases that match TRBD1. Sequenced: CD4+ T cells from blood, cultured in vitro. DNA for the CDR3: TGTGCCAGCTCACCACCGACAGGGTTGAACACTGAAGCTTTCTTT. Its translation is CASSPPTGLNTEAFF.